This T cell receptor beta chain was identified in a study of vaccination effects on CD4 cells after COVID-19. Turning to the study itself: Vaccination of participants consisted of two doses of either the BNT162b2 or mRNA-1273 vaccine.

On this clone: Its matching antigen is unknown.

Sequencing was preceded by expansion of antigen-specific CD4+ T cells with viral peptide pools in the ViraFEST assay. Having been cultured for roughly 11 days, the cells underwent CD4+ T cell isolation. People in the vaccine group had not been infected with SARS-CoV-2 before, and their nucleocapsid antibodies were negative. Every well housed around 2.1 million PBMC, which grew in culture alongside about 9.9 IU/ml IL-2 and approximately 10 ug/ml peptides. The CDR3 is made up of 12 amino acids. The germline V and J ends were trimmed by 4 bases and 7 bases, with 8 bases remaining between them. Clones were read by immunoSEQ multiplex PCR, and TCRdb kept only the in-frame ones, dropping some. The sample includes 55,000 or so clones, roughly two thirds of them seen just once. Study outcomes and limitations: Healthy vaccinees' vaccine-induced clones included only 1 of 255 that recognized common cold coronaviruses.

The receptor comes from a human donor who received a COVID-19 vaccine. The rearrangement uses TRBV12-3 or TRBV12-4 and TRBJ1-5; a possible D gene is TRBD1 (5 bases). Sequencing was performed on CD4+ T cells from PBMCs cultured with SARS-CoV-2 spike peptides, taken before COVID-19 vaccination. The CDR3 DNA reads TGTGCCAGCAGTTCAGGGAACCAGCCCCAGCATTTT. It translates to CASSSGNQPQHF.